This is a list of T cell receptor beta chains from one sample in a study of beta chain features in type 1 diabetes. Method: immunoSEQ multiplex PCR; TCRdb's copy keeps in-frame clones and lacks some. The table lists approximately 250,000 clones, 24% of them singletons. Sequenced sample: naive CD4+ T cells from blood. These receptors came from a woman younger than 45 with type 1 diabetes. The CDR3 runs from the conserved cysteine through the conserved F or W. Fields, in order: V gene, D gene, J gene, CDR3 length, clone size, CDR3 protein, CDR3 DNA. A D gene is named only where the DNA matches it firmly. The size field is filled for only some rows; it gives once, few, many or a size class.

TRBV28	TRBD1	TRBJ2-3	14	-	CASSSGQGADTQYF	TGTGCCAGCAGTTCCGGACAGGGTGCAGATACGCAGTATTTT
TRBV28	-	TRBJ2-7	13	-	CASSSTGRYEQYF	TGTGCCAGCAGTTCGACAGGCCGCTACGAGCAGTACTTC
TRBV18	-	TRBJ1-1	13	few	CASSQTANTEAFF	TGTGCCAGCTCACAGACAGCGAACACTGAAGCTTTCTTT
TRBV19	-	TRBJ2-5	15	-	CASSIGSDLTGTQYF	TGTGCCAGTAGTATTGGTTCGGACTTAACGGGGACCCAGTACTTC
TRBV29-1	TRBD2	TRBJ2-5	14	-	CSARLAGAYETQYF	TGCAGCGCCCGTCTAGCGGGAGCGTACGAGACCCAGTACTTC
TRBV6-4	-	TRBJ1-1	13	few	CASSVTSVTEAFF	TGTGCCAGCAGCGTGACATCGGTCACTGAAGCTTTCTTT
TRBV6-5	-	TRBJ2-1	13	-	CASSLTGYNEQFF	TGTGCCAGCAGTTTAACAGGTTACAATGAGCAGTTCTTC
TRBV5-4	-	TRBJ2-1	15	few	CASSLETTNSNEQFF	TGTGCCAGCAGCTTGGAGACTACAAATTCCAATGAGCAGTTCTTC
TRBV9	-	TRBJ2-3	14	-	CASSVVGSTDTQYF	TGTGCCAGCAGCGTAGTTGGGAGTACGGATACGCAGTATTTT
TRBV29-1	TRBD1	TRBJ1-1	12	few	CSVEFGTGMAFF	TGCAGCGTTGAATTTGGGACAGGGATGGCTTTCTTT
TRBV7-9	-	TRBJ2-2	14	few	CASSPQGVTGELFF	TGTGCCAGCAGCCCTCAAGGGGTGACCGGGGAGCTGTTTTTT
TRBV18	-	TRBJ2-5	13	few	CASSPDSQETQYF	TGTGCCAGCTCACCAGACAGCCAAGAGACCCAGTACTTC
TRBV5-6	-	TRBJ1-5	15	few	CASSSGTLVAQPQHF	TGTGCCAGCAGTTCCGGGACTCTGGTGGCTCAGCCCCAGCATTTT
TRBV7-3	-	TRBJ1-1	13	-	CASSSHKNTEAFF	TGTGCCAGCAGCTCTCACAAGAACACTGAAGCTTTCTTT
TRBV4-1	TRBD2	TRBJ2-5	15	few	CASRNPGRDQETQYF	TGCGCCAGCAGGAACCCGGGGAGGGACCAAGAGACCCAGTACTTC
TRBV30	-	TRBJ1-2	11	-	CAWSNPGGYTF	TGTGCCTGGAGTAATCCAGGTGGCTACACCTTC
TRBV29-1	-	TRBJ1-1	13	-	CSVELRLNTEAFF	TGCAGCGTTGAGCTCAGGTTGAACACTGAAGCTTTCTTT
TRBV7-3	-	TRBJ2-1	15	-	CASSMGVPSYNEQFF	TGTGCCAGCAGCATGGGAGTGCCCTCCTACAATGAGCAGTTCTTC
TRBV6-5	-	TRBJ2-7	11	few	CASRGTYEQYF	TGTGCCAGCAGGGGCACCTACGAGCAGTACTTC
TRBV5-6	TRBD1	TRBJ1-5	14	few	CASSITGGDQPQHF	TGTGCCAGCAGCATAACAGGGGGCGATCAGCCCCAGCATTTT